Shown below are 15 T cell receptor beta chains from a single sample sequenced in a study of T cell responses to AZD1222 COVID-19 vaccine. Only in-frame clones appear in the TCRdb table, and some are missing; sequencing was by immunoSEQ multiplex PCR. This table has 120,000 to 150,000 clones, roughly 93% appearing once. The sequenced sample was peripheral blood, obtained 28 days after the second AZD1222 dose. These TCRs come from an adult who received the AZD1222 COVID-19 vaccine.

V and J are TRBV7-3 and TRBJ2-2; D unclear. The ends were cut back, 2 bases at V and 7 bases at J, with 11 bases in the middle. CDR1 and CDR2 (germline): SGHTA, FQGTGA. CDR3 size: 14 residues. The CDR3 region is CASSLGLWGGELFF. In DNA, the CDR3 is TGTGCCAGCAGCTTAGGGCTTTGGGGCGGGGAGCTGTTTTTT.

This sequence joins TRBV21-1 and TRBJ1-5. TRBV21-1 is a documented pseudogene. This CDR3 comprises 18 residues. The CDR3 here is CASSKDGNLVLAISPQHF. CDR3 bases: TGTGCCAGCAGCAAGGACGGGAACCTCGTGCTAGCAATCAGCCCCCAGCATTTT.

The V gene is TRBV6-1, the J gene TRBJ2-7; D might be TRBD1 or TRBD2, each matching 5 bases. V gave up 0 bases and J gave up 2 bases, with 14 bases separating them. The CDR3 spans 16 residues. In germline, CDR1 is MNHNS, CDR2 SASEGT. The CDR3 spells CASSEAPWGKAYEQYF. CDR3 in DNA: TGTGCCAGCAGTGAAGCGCCGTGGGGGAAAGCCTACGAGCAGTACTTC.

This chain connects TRBV19 to TRBJ2-5; 11 positions match TRBD2. CDR1 and CDR2 (germline): LNHDA, SQIVND (reference sequence). The CDR3 length is 15 residues. With 4 bases clipped from V and 2 bases from J, the junction kept 3 bases outside the gene matches. CDR3 residues: CASSTGLAVQETQYF. In nucleotides, the CDR3 is TGTGCCAGTAGTACGGGACTAGCGGTTCAAGAGACCCAGTACTTC.

The chain combines TRBV9 with TRBJ1-4; D ambiguous. Deletions cut 0 bases from V and 8 bases from J, with 8 bases between. Germline CDR1 reads SGDLS; CDR2 reads YYNGEE. The CDR3 is made up of 13 amino acids. As DNA, the CDR3 is TGTGCCAGCAGCGTAGATGATGGGGAAAAACTGTTTTTT. Translation: CASSVDDGEKLFF.

V usage is TRBV6-1 and J usage is TRBJ1-2; D unresolved. CDR1 and CDR2 from the germline V gene are MNHNS and SASEGT. This CDR3 region has 14 residues. The ends were cut back, 1 base at V and 8 bases at J, with 14 bases in the middle. The CDR3 here is CASSEVGGGSGYTF. In DNA, the CDR3 is TGTGCCAGCAGTGAAGTCGGTGGAGGGAGCGGCTACACCTTC.

About this clone itself: The junction differs from germline at one of its ends, possibly a read error. This chain links TRBV7-9 with TRBJ1-4; the D gene is possibly TRBD1 (5 bases). CDR1 SEHNR and CDR2 FQNEAQ come from the germline V gene (reference sequence). CDR3 length: 12 residues. The chain's CDR3 is CASSLEPSGWVF. Written as DNA, the CDR3 is TGTGCCAGCAGCTTAGAACCTTCAGGGTGGGTTTTT.

The rearrangement links TRBV9 to TRBJ2-1, with 7 bases aligning to TRBD1. Per germline, CDR1 SGDLS and CDR2 YYNGEE. The CDR3 extends over 14 amino acids. J gave up 5 bases and V 2 bases, and 4 bases lay outside the gene matches. CDR3 in amino acids: CASSVTGANNEQFF. CDR3 in DNA: TGTGCCAGCAGCGTCACAGGGGCAAACAATGAGCAGTTCTTC. The entire variable domain, with the rest obtained from reference TRBV9 and TRBJ2-1, is as follows: DSGVTQTPKHLITATGQRVTLRCSPRSGDLSVYWYQQSLDQGLQFLIQYYNGEERAKGNILERFSAQQFPDLHSELNLSSLELGDSALYFCASSVTGANNEQFFGPGTRLTVL.

V usage is TRBV19 and J usage is TRBJ1-3; D perhaps matches TRBD1 (6 bases). Germline V gene data show CDR1 as LNHDA and CDR2 as SQIVND (reference sequence). This CDR3 is built from 16 residues. The V end was cut by 8 bases, the J end by 0 bases, with 17 bases between. As DNA, the CDR3 is TGTGCCAGTCGGCAAAAGACAGGCCTCTCTGGAAACACCATATATTTT. Its translation: CASRQKTGLSGNTIYF.

V is TRBV7-8 and J is TRBJ1-5; the D is unclear. Germline V gene sequence: CDR1 SGHVS, CDR2 FQNEAQ. Trimming stripped 4 bases from V and 3 bases from J, with 10 bases between. This CDR3 is 14 amino acids long. DNA of the CDR3: TGTGCCAGCAGCTCCGAATATGTCAATCAGCCCCAGCATTTT. Its translation: CASSSEYVNQPQHF.

The rearrangement joins TRBV19 to TRBJ2-5, with D possibly called TRBD1 or TRBD2 (6 bases each). CDR1 is LNHDA, CDR2 SQIVND, per germline (reference sequence). Trimming pared 7 bases from V and 4 bases from J, leaving 16 bases between. The CDR3 has 14 amino acids. The CDR3 DNA follows: TGTGCCAGTAATGGGATGCCGGGGGCAGAGACCCAGTACTTC. This sequence encodes CASNGMPGAETQYF. Together with reference TRBV19 and TRBJ2-5, the CDR3 gives the full variable domain: DGGITQSPKYLFRKEGQNVTLSCEQNLNHDAMYWYRQDPGQGLRLIYYSQIVNDFQKGDIAEGYSVSREKKESFPLTVTSAQKNPTAFYLCASNGMPGAETQYFGPGTRLLVL.

The gene calls are TRBV18 and TRBJ1-5, with D possibly TRBD1 on 5 matching bases. The CDR3 contains 17 residues. The germline V gene has CDR1 KGHSH and CDR2 LQKENI. The germline V and J ends were trimmed by 2 bases and 6 bases, with 20 bases remaining between them. The CDR3: CASSPTSGGLGSQPQHF. The CDR3 DNA reads as TGTGCCAGCTCACCAACCAGCGGGGGTTTGGGAAGTCAGCCCCAGCATTTT.

This chain uses TRBV7-9 with TRBJ1-4; D is ambiguous. The germline CDR1 and CDR2 sequences are SEHNR and FQNEAQ (reference sequence). CDR3 length: 14 residues. V was pared by 0 bases and J by 9 bases, with 11 bases between. This CDR3 reads CASSLAGIEKKLFF. For the CDR3, the DNA is TGTGCCAGCAGCTTAGCAGGGATCGAAAAAAAACTGTTTTTT.

The chain carries TRBV5-4 and TRBJ1-5, with 8 bases aligning to TRBD1. Losses at the gene ends were 3 bases for V and 0 bases for J; bases not matched to a gene: 14. CDR1 is SGHNT and CDR2 is YYREEE in the germline V gene (reference sequence). The CDR3 has 19 residues. The CDR3 bases are TGTGCCAGCAGCTCCGACAAAAGACAGGGGAGATATAGCAATCAGCCCCAGCATTTT. Translated, it gives CASSSDKRQGRYSNQPQHF.

The gene calls are TRBV10-3 and TRBJ1-1, with D unresolved. V was cut by 2 bases and J by 5 bases, with 9 bases left in between. The CDR3 contains 13 residues. Germline V gene sequence: CDR1 ENHRY, CDR2 SYGVKD. The CDR3 reads CAISEGPGTEAFF. The CDR3 DNA is TGTGCCATCAGTGAGGGTCCGGGGACTGAAGCTTTCTTT.